This TCR beta chain was sequenced during a study of neurological immune-mediated disorders. Study-wide results and limits: The highest TCR clonal expansion occurred in HTLV-1-associated myelopathy; multiple sclerosis fell below healthy controls.

Concerning this clonotype: The antigen is undetermined.

Time point denoted: longitudinal time-point 3. The V end lost 0 bases, the J end lost 0 bases, and 12 bases lay between the germline ends. CDR3 size: 17 residues. CDR1 is MNHEY and CDR2 is SVGEGT in the germline V gene. Synthesis of cDNA used 5'RACE (with 10-nucleotide random UMIs). The authors obtained over 160 million TCR-beta sequences from 15-18 subjects per sequencing run. TCRdb reprocessed the 5' RACE reads with MiXCR, giving one entry per CDR3 protein. The sample has approximately 85,000 distinct CDR3 sequences, roughly 4.3% seen once; the top ten hold roughly 5.6%. Source material: PBMCs. The source of this sequence is a woman aged 60-70 years with multiple sclerosis. The chain combines TRBV6-2 or TRBV6-3 with TRBJ1-5; the D is unclear. CDR3 coding DNA: TGTGCCAGCAGTTACTCGATCGGAGAGTATAGCAATCAGCCCCAGCATTTT. Translating gives CASSYSIGEYSNQPQHF.